Listed here are 22 T cell receptor beta chains from one sample, sequenced in a study of blood T cells in healthy people across ages. Together with a sample-barcoded 5' primer, a J-beta primer mix was included in a second PCR lasting about 7 to 11 cycles. TCRdb re-called the 5' RACE reads with MiXCR, one entry per CDR3 protein. The table lists about 640,000 distinct CDR3 sequences, around three fifths of them singletons, with roughly 34% in the top ten. Sequenced material: blood. These receptors were obtained from a man aged 60 to 75 in good health.

The chain is built from TRBV10-3 and TRBJ2-1; possibly TRBD1 or TRBD2 for D (5 bases each). Germline loops: CDR1 ENHRY, CDR2 SYGVKD. V lost 3 bases to trimming and J lost 0 bases, with 18 bases between them. The CDR3 contains 18 residues. CDR3 residues: CAISDPQGRGSSYNEQFF. The CDR3 nucleotides read TGTGCCATCAGTGACCCGCAGGGACGCGGAAGCTCCTACAATGAGCAGTTCTTC.

The rearrangement uses TRBV18 and TRBJ1-5; D is unresolved. This CDR3 has 14 residues. The germline V gene has CDR1 KGHSH and CDR2 LQKENI. V lost 4 bases, J lost 4 bases, and 11 bases lay in between. CDR3 sequence: CASSRPGGNQPQHF. CDR3 in DNA: TGTGCCAGCTCACGCCCGGGTGGTAATCAGCCCCAGCATTTT.

Regarding this clonotype: At one end, the junction sequence differs from germline, possibly due to a read error. The rearrangement joins TRBV3-1 to TRBJ2-4; TRBD1 agrees at 7 bases. This CDR3 spans 14 amino acids. In germline, CDR1 is LGHDT, CDR2 YNNKEL (reference sequence). CDR3 coding DNA: TGTGCCAGCAGTCCAGGGGGTACAGCAGACATTCAGCACTTC. This translates into CASSPGGTADIQHF.

This clonotype was detected only a few times. V usage is TRBV6-6 and J usage is TRBJ2-7; D is perhaps TRBD1 (6 bases). Trimming left V 2 bases short and J 5 bases short, with 13 bases between. The CDR3 sequence is 14 residues long. Germline V gives CDR1 MNHNY, CDR2 SVGAGI (reference sequence). The chain's CDR3 is CASSYATGWDEQYF. Written as DNA, the CDR3 is TGTGCCAGCAGTTACGCGACAGGCTGGGACGAGCAGTACTTC.

The rearrangement links TRBV20-1 to TRBJ1-6; D gene unclear. The CDR3 extends over 15 amino acids. Trimming left V 6 bases short and J 10 bases short, with 22 bases between. The germline V gene encodes CDR1 DFQATT and CDR2 SNEGSKA (reference sequence). The CDR3 DNA is TGCAGTGCCCCTAGAGAGGGTTCCGGGGTCTCACCCCTCCACTTT. It translates to CSAPREGSGVSPLHF.

The chain is built from TRBV29-1 and TRBJ2-3; tentatively, D is TRBD2 (5 bases). The V end was cut by 3 bases, the J end by 1 base, with 8 bases between. From germline, CDR1 is SQVTM and CDR2 ANQGSEA. The CDR3 is 13 amino acids. Here the CDR3 DNA reads TGCAGCGTTGACGGGAAGGGCACAGATACGCAGTATTTT. Translating it yields CSVDGKGTDTQYF.

The count of this clonotype is one. The chain has TRBV11-2 and TRBJ2-4; perhaps TRBD2 as D (7 bases). V gave up 1 base and J gave up 13 bases, with 17 bases separating them. The CDR3 covers 14 residues. Germline CDR1 reads SGHAT; CDR2 reads FQNNGV. The CDR3 reads CASSLVLGAGEQYF. CDR3 in DNA: TGTGCCAGCAGCTTAGTGCTGGGGGCGGGGGAGCAGTACTTC.

CDR3 sequence: CSAATTGIEETQYF. The CDR3 DNA follows: TGCAGTGCTGCTACGACAGGGATCGAAGAGACCCAGTACTTC. The chain has TRBV20-1 and TRBJ2-5; the match to TRBD1 covers 7 bases. This CDR3 region has 14 residues. The V segment lost 5 bases and the J segment 3 bases; nucleotides outside the gene matches: 9. Germline assignment: CDR1 DFQATT and CDR2 SNEGSKA (reference sequence).

The table lists this clonotype with a count of one. This chain connects TRBV6-6 to TRBJ2-5; tentative D call: TRBD2 (6 bases). The J call may be wrong; the DNA end is better matched by TRBJ2-7. The germline V gene encodes CDR1 MNHNY and CDR2 SVGAGI (reference sequence). This CDR3 has 12 residues. CDR3 amino acids: CASSGGGDEQYF. DNA for the CDR3: TGTGCCAGCTCCGGGGGAGGCGACGAGCAGTACTTC.

V gene TRBV20-1 combines with J gene TRBJ2-5, with 15 bases matching TRBD2. The CDR3 has 15 residues. Losses at the gene ends were 5 bases for V and 5 bases for J; bases not matched to a gene: 6. Germline CDR1 DFQATT, CDR2 SNEGSKA (reference sequence). The CDR3 DNA sequence: TGCAGTGCTCCGGGACTAGCGGGGGGTTGGGAGACCCAGTACTTC. Its protein product is CSAPGLAGGWETQYF.

The genes are TRBV6-2 or TRBV6-3 and TRBJ2-1, with TRBD2 identical over 16 bases. The germline CDR1 and CDR2 sequences are MNHEY and SVGEGT. After removal of 8 bases from V and 4 bases from J, the junction contained 11 bases not matched to a gene. This CDR3 is built from 18 residues. The CDR3 loop is CASLSWGLAGGRYNEQFF. Written as DNA, the CDR3 is TGTGCCAGCCTATCCTGGGGACTAGCGGGGGGGCGGTACAATGAGCAGTTCTTC.

The chain is built from TRBV20-1 and TRBJ2-5; D unclear. The CDR3 contains 14 residues. Germline loops: CDR1 DFQATT, CDR2 SNEGSKA (reference sequence). Trimming took off 2 bases at V and 2 bases at J, with 12 bases between the two ends. DNA of the CDR3: TGCAGTGCTAGAAAGCTCCCGGGTCAAGAGACCCAGTACTTC. Its translation is CSARKLPGQETQYF.

The chain carries TRBV2 and TRBJ1-2, with TRBD1 matching 8 bases. Per germline, CDR1 SNHLY and CDR2 FYNNEI. J lost 8 bases, V lost 3 bases, and 11 bases had no gene match. CDR3 size: 15 residues. The CDR3 DNA reads as TGTGCCAGCAGTGAGTTCGGACAGGGACTGTACGGCTACACCTTC. Translation: CASSEFGQGLYGYTF.

This rearrangement joins TRBV12-3 or TRBV12-4 to TRBJ1-5; possibly TRBD1 for D (5 bases). The CDR3 covers 16 residues. V lost 6 bases and J 4 bases, leaving 19 bases between the germline ends. The CDR3 DNA reads TGTGCCAGCAGCCCCCCAGGCGGGGGAGCGAATCAGCCCCAGCATTTT. Its translation: CASSPPGGGANQPQHF.

This chain links TRBV6-2 or TRBV6-3 with TRBJ2-6; weak D call: TRBD2 (8 bases). CDR3 length: 20 amino acids. The ends were cut back, 5 bases at V and 0 bases at J, with 23 bases in the middle. In germline, CDR1 is MNHEY, CDR2 SVGEGT. CDR3 loop: CASSREGQPGKSSGANVLTF. CDR3 in DNA: TGTGCCAGCAGTCGGGAGGGACAGCCTGGGAAGAGCTCTGGGGCCAACGTCCTGACTTTC.

The chain uses TRBV6-5 and TRBJ1-6; 8 bases match TRBD1. Germline V gene data show CDR1 as MNHEY and CDR2 as SVGAGI. The CDR3 covers 18 residues. Trimming took 3 bases from V and 0 from J; bases not matched to a gene: 7. The CDR3 loop reads CASSYQGATSSYNSPLHF. DNA for the CDR3: TGTGCCAGCAGTTATCAGGGGGCCACTAGCTCCTATAATTCACCCCTCCACTTT.

This clonotype showed up just once. The chain's CDR3 is CSASDRALDTQYF. In DNA, the CDR3 is TGCAGTGCTAGTGACAGGGCGCTAGATACGCAGTATTTT. V and J are TRBV20-1 and TRBJ2-3; the match to TRBD1 covers 7 bases. The V and J ends lost 3 bases and 5 bases, in that order; junction bases with no gene match: 5. CDR1 is DFQATT, CDR2 SNEGSKA, per germline (reference sequence). The CDR3 is 13 residues long.

The gene calls are TRBV24-1 and TRBJ2-1, with D hard to call. The CDR3 is made up of 13 amino acids. Germline V gives CDR1 KGHDR, CDR2 SFDVKD. The germline V and J ends were trimmed by 3 bases and 5 bases, with 7 bases remaining between them. CDR3 nucleotide sequence: TGTGCCACCAGTGATGGGCTCAACAATGAGCAGTTCTTC. This gives the protein CATSDGLNNEQFF.

The rearrangement joins TRBV18 to TRBJ2-1; D ambiguous. V dropped 8 bases and J dropped 3 bases, with 11 bases sitting between them. The CDR3 runs 13 residues. CDR1 is KGHSH, CDR2 LQKENI, per germline. The CDR3 coding sequence is TGTGCCAGCAGCCCCACGAGCTACAATGAGCAGTTCTTC. This encodes CASSPTSYNEQFF.

V and J are TRBV2 and TRBJ2-5, with D perhaps given as TRBD1 or TRBD2 (6 bases each). CDR3 length: 14 residues. Germline V gene lookup returns CDR1 SNHLY and CDR2 FYNNEI. V was pared by 6 bases and J by 2 bases, with 13 bases between. CDR3 amino acids: CASSLRGPQETQYF. The CDR3 DNA sequence: TGTGCCAGCAGCCTCCGGGGGCCGCAAGAGACCCAGTACTTC.

The sample holds one count of this clonotype. The chain combines TRBV12-3 or TRBV12-4 with TRBJ1-1; weak D call: TRBD1 (6 bases). The CDR3 loop spans 15 amino acids. The ends were cut back, 5 bases at V and 5 bases at J, with 18 bases in the middle. CDR3 in DNA: TGTGCCAGCAGTGACGATGGACAGAGGTGGACTGAAGCTTTCTTT. This translates into CASSDDGQRWTEAFF.

The V gene is TRBV10-3, the J gene TRBJ1-2, with D possibly being TRBD1 (6 bases). V was trimmed by 0 bases and J by 8 bases, leaving 13 bases between them. The CDR3 length is 14 residues. Germline CDR1 and CDR2: ENHRY and SYGVKD. In nucleotides, the CDR3 is TGTGCCATCAGTGAGTCGGACAGCCGGGAGGGCTACACCTTC. Amino acid sequence: CAISESDSREGYTF.